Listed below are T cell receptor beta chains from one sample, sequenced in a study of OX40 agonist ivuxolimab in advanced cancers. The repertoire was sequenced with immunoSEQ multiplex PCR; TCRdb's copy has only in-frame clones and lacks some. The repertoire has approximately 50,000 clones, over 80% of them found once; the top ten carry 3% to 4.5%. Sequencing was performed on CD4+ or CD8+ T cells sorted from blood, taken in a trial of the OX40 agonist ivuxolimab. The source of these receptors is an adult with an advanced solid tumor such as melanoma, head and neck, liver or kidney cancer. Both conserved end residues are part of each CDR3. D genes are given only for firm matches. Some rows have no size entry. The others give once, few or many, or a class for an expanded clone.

TGTGCCAGCTCACCACCAGGGACACCCAATGGCATTCAGTACTTC	CASSPPGTPNGIQYF	TRBJ2-4	TRBV18	.	.
TGTGCCAGCAGCAAAGACAGGGGCACAGATACGCAGTATTTT	CASSKDRGTDTQYF	TRBJ2-3	TRBV7-3	.	TRBD1
TGCGCCAGCAGCGGCGGAACCGGGAGGTCACCCCTCCACTTT	CASSGGTGRSPLHF	TRBJ1-6	TRBV5-1	.	.
TGTGCCAGCAGCTTAGGGCCCACAGGGCCCTATGGCTACACCTTC	CASSLGPTGPYGYTF	TRBJ1-2	TRBV7-9	.	.
TGTGCCAGCAGGAGGACAGGGCGGACCGGGGAGCTGTTTTTT	CASRRTGRTGELFF	TRBJ2-2	TRBV6-1	.	TRBD1
TGTGCCAGTATGGGGACAGGGGGGGGTCAGCCCCAGCATTTT	CASMGTGGGQPQHF	TRBJ1-5	TRBV19	.	TRBD1
TGTGCCAGCAGCTATGGGGGCGGCTTAGTTCAGAGCACTGAAGCTTTCTTT	CASSYGGGLVQSTEAFF	TRBJ1-1	TRBV7-3	.	.
TGCAGCGTTGAAGATGTAGGAGAAGCTTTCTTT	CSVEDVGEAFF	TRBJ1-1	TRBV29-1	.	.
TGTGCCAGCAGCTCAAATAGGGGGACTCTGCTGAACACTGAAGCTTTCTTT	CASSSNRGTLLNTEAFF	TRBJ1-1	TRBV11-2	.	.
TGTGCCAGCTCACCTGACTATCTGAACACTGAAGCTTTCTTT	CASSPDYLNTEAFF	TRBJ1-1	TRBV18	.	.
TGTGCCAGCAGCTCGGGCATTAGCTATGAGCAGTTCTTC	CASSSGISYEQFF	TRBJ2-1	TRBV7-3	once	.
TGCGCCAGCAGTCCAGGGCTCCTACGGGGGGAGACCCAGTACTTC	CASSPGLLRGETQYF	TRBJ2-5	TRBV23-1	.	.
TGTGCCACTCACGGGGGTCTACGGGATGAGCAGTTCTTC	CATHGGLRDEQFF	TRBJ2-1	TRBV11-2	.	.
TGCAGCGTTGTCCTTGGGGGGTGGGAAGGCTACACCTTC	CSVVLGGWEGYTF	TRBJ1-2	TRBV29-1	.	.
TGTGCCAGCAGTTACTCCTGGGCAGGGGACACCGGGGAGCTGTTTTTT	CASSYSWAGDTGELFF	TRBJ2-2	TRBV6-5	.	.
TGTGCCAGCAGTGACATCTATGGCTACACCTTC	CASSDIYGYTF	TRBJ1-2	TRBV28	.	.
TGTGCCATCAGAACTAGCGGGGAAGAGACCCAGTACTTC	CAIRTSGEETQYF	TRBJ2-5	TRBV10-3	.	TRBD2